A single sample gave rise to the 25 T cell receptor beta chains below, sequenced in a study of blood T cell repertoires in COVID-19. Data came from immunoSEQ multiplex PCR; TCRdb stores just in-frame clones and leaves some out. The profile shows over 300,000 clones, around four fifths of them singletons. The sample comprised peripheral blood. The origin of the receptors is a woman in her 50s with acute or convalescent COVID-19.

The rearrangement links TRBV27 to TRBJ2-1; 8 bases map to TRBD1. Germline values: CDR1 MNHEY, CDR2 SMNVEV (reference sequence). This CDR3 contains 15 residues. V was clipped by 7 bases and J by 1 base; unmatched bases: 6. CDR3 loop: CASTPGQGSYNEQFF. The CDR3 nucleotides read TGTGCCAGCACTCCTGGACAGGGTTCCTACAATGAGCAGTTCTTC.

J is TRBJ2-1 and V is TRBV6-5; maybe TRBD1 (6 bases). The V end lost 2 bases, the J end lost 4 bases, and 12 bases lay between the germline ends. This CDR3 has 15 residues. CDR1 and CDR2 (germline): MNHEY, SVGAGI. The CDR3 protein is CASSYEGQGYNEQFF. DNA of the CDR3: TGTGCCAGCAGTTACGAGGGCCAGGGGTACAATGAGCAGTTCTTC.

The chain uses TRBV10-3 and TRBJ2-2, with 7 positions matching TRBD1. The CDR3 is 15 residues long. CDR1 and CDR2 from the germline V gene are ENHRY and SYGVKD. With V trimmed by 0 bases and J by 4 bases, 2 bases remained unmatched. In DNA, the CDR3 is TGTGCCATCAGTGAGTCGGGACAGACCACCGGGGAGCTGTTTTTT. Its translation: CAISESGQTTGELFF.

This chain joins TRBV29-1 and TRBJ1-2, with D hard to call. The V gene lost 7 bases and the J gene lost 2 bases, with 8 bases spanning the gap. CDR3 length: 11 amino acids. CDR1 is SQVTM and CDR2 is ANQGSEA in the germline V gene. DNA of the CDR3: TGCAGCGAGGGAGAGAACTATGGCTACACCTTC. This gives the protein CSEGENYGYTF.

The J gene is TRBJ2-5, the V gene TRBV12-5; weak D call: TRBD1 (6 bases). Germline V gene sequence: CDR1 LGHNT, CDR2 FRNRAP. The ends were cut back, 6 bases at V and 8 bases at J, with 16 bases in the middle. The CDR3 consists of 13 residues. The CDR3 DNA reads as TGTGCTAGTGGACAACAACCACAGGGAACCCAGTACTTC. This codes for CASGQQPQGTQYF. The whole variable domain, remainder taken from reference TRBV12-5 and TRBJ2-5, is DARVTQTPRHKVTEMGQEVTMRCQPILGHNTVFWYRQTMMQGLELLAYFRNRAPLDDSGMPKDRFSAEMPDATLATLKIQPSEPRDSAVYFCASGQQPQGTQYFGPGTRLLVL.

This chain uses TRBV6-5 with TRBJ1-1, with D perhaps TRBD1 (6 bases). Trimming shortened V by 8 bases and J by 7 bases, and 23 bases separated the two germline ends. Germline CDR1 reads MNHEY; CDR2 reads SVGAGI. This CDR3 region has 15 residues. The CDR3 nucleotides are TGTGCCAGCTCACCTGGTGGCGGGGGCAGGAGTGAAGCTTTCTTT. This gives the protein CASSPGGGGRSEAFF.

A few counts support this clone. The CDR3 DNA sequence: TGTGCCAGCAGCCCGTTGGGACAGACTCACTACGAGCAGTACGTC. Protein product: CASSPLGQTHYEQYV. The chain has TRBV7-9 and TRBJ2-7; 7 bases line up with TRBD1. This CDR3 region has 15 residues. Trimming removed 5 bases from V and 3 bases from J; junction bases left unmatched: 10. Germline assignment: CDR1 SEHNR and CDR2 FQNEAQ (reference sequence).

The chain carries TRBV19 and TRBJ1-2; D is ambiguous. Trimming pared 2 bases from V and 0 bases from J, leaving 7 bases between. The germline gives CDR1 LNHDA, CDR2 SQIVND (reference sequence). The length of the CDR3 is 14 residues. CDR3 residues: CASSIRAANYGYTF. The CDR3 nucleotides are TGTGCCAGTAGTATACGTGCAGCTAACTATGGCTACACCTTC.

This sequence joins TRBV28 and TRBJ2-1; D gene uncertain. The V gene lost 1 base and the J gene lost 8 bases, with 6 bases spanning the gap. Germline loops: CDR1 MDHEN, CDR2 SYDVKM. CDR3 size: 12 residues. The DNA for the CDR3 is TGTGCCAGCAGTTTATCTATCGATGAGCAGTTCTTC. As protein: CASSLSIDEQFF.

This clone was detected many times. The V call is TRBV5-5, the J call TRBJ1-3; tentatively, D is TRBD1 (6 bases). There are 12 residues in the CDR3. Germline V lookup: CDR1 SGHKS, CDR2 YYEKEE (reference sequence). V dropped 0 bases and J dropped 9 bases, with 7 bases sitting between them. Here the CDR3 DNA reads TGTGCCAGCAGCTTGGAAGGGGGCACCATATATTTT. Protein product: CASSLEGGTIYF.

The chain joins TRBV27 to TRBJ2-7; 8 nucleotides align to TRBD2. The CDR3 spans 16 residues. CDR1 and CDR2 from the germline V gene are MNHEY and SMNVEV (reference sequence). The V and J ends lost 6 bases and 5 bases, in that order; junction bases with no gene match: 15. The CDR3 bases are TGTGCCAGCAGCCGGGGATTTGGGACTAGGCGGGACGAGCAGTACTTC. This gives the protein CASSRGFGTRRDEQYF.

This chain uses TRBV12-3 or TRBV12-4 with TRBJ1-5, with D hard to call. The CDR3 has 12 residues. V was clipped by 6 bases and J by 4 bases, with 7 bases between them. CDR3 region: CASRPENQPQHF. CDR3 nucleotides: TGTGCCAGCAGACCAGAAAATCAGCCCCAGCATTTT.

This clone showed up just a few times. The chain is built from TRBV6-1 and TRBJ1-4; 8 positions agree with TRBD1. The CDR3 is 15 residues long. Germline V gene lookup returns CDR1 MNHNS and CDR2 SASEGT. J gave up 8 bases and V 2 bases, and 7 bases lay outside the gene matches. CDR3 sequence reads: CASSETRTGTEKLFF. CDR3 nucleotides: TGTGCCAGCAGTGAAACTAGGACAGGGACGGAAAAACTGTTTTTT.

The chain employs TRBV19 and TRBJ1-5; 8 positions match TRBD1. Trimming removed 3 bases from V and 0 bases from J; junction bases left unmatched: 4. The CDR3 is 16 residues long. The germline CDR1 and CDR2 sequences are LNHDA and SQIVND (reference sequence). CDR3 loop: CASSIRQGYSNQPQHF. As DNA, the CDR3 is TGTGCCAGTAGTATCCGACAGGGGTATAGCAATCAGCCCCAGCATTTT. Full variable domain (rest looked up from reference TRBV19 and TRBJ1-5): DGGITQSPKYLFRKEGQNVTLSCEQNLNHDAMYWYRQDPGQGLRLIYYSQIVNDFQKGDIAEGYSVSREKKESFPLTVTSAQKNPTAFYLCASSIRQGYSNQPQHFGDGTRLSIL.

This chain links TRBV20-1 with TRBJ1-2; no clear D. V was cut by 3 bases and J by 4 bases, with 6 bases left in between. The CDR3 extends over 11 amino acids. In germline, CDR1 is DFQATT, CDR2 SNEGSKA (reference sequence). The CDR3 here is CSASQAYGYTF. DNA of the CDR3: TGCAGTGCTAGTCAGGCCTATGGCTACACCTTC.

The CDR3 DNA reads as TGTGCCAGCAGGGCAGGACTTTTCCAAGAGACCCAGTACTTC. This sequence encodes CASRAGLFQETQYF. This rearrangement joins TRBV2 to TRBJ2-5; the D gene is possibly TRBD2 (5 bases). In germline, CDR1 is SNHLY, CDR2 FYNNEI. This CDR3 has 14 residues. Between the trimmed V and J ends, which lost 6 bases and 1 base, there was a span of 12 bases.

The CDR3: CASALCRASYEQYV. DNA of the CDR3: TGTGCCAGCGCCCTCTGCAGGGCCTCCTACGAGCAGTACGTC. This chain links TRBV25-1 with TRBJ2-7, with a tentative D call TRBD1 (5 bases). V shed 8 bases and J shed 0 bases, with 14 bases lying between them. Germline values: CDR1 MGHDK, CDR2 SYGVNS. The CDR3 loop spans 14 amino acids.

The CDR3 reads CASSLGSGGLDTQYF. The CDR3 bases are TGCGCCAGCAGCTTGGGCAGCGGGGGGTTGGATACGCAGTATTTT. The chain carries TRBV5-1 and TRBJ2-3; 9 bases are a match to TRBD2. Germline assignment: CDR1 SGHRS and CDR2 YFSETQ. The CDR3 is 15 residues long. J was trimmed by 6 bases and V by 0 bases; bases with no gene match: 5.

This clone was detected only once. This chain joins TRBV5-1 and TRBJ1-1, with a tentative D call TRBD1 (6 bases). This CDR3 comprises 15 residues. Looked up from germline, CDR1 is SGHRS and CDR2 is YFSETQ. Trimming removed 4 bases at V and 1 base at J, with 14 bases between. This CDR3 is CASSPTGQPNTEAFF. The CDR3 DNA reads as TGCGCCAGCAGCCCGACCGGACAGCCGAACACTGAAGCTTTCTTT. Full variable domain (rest looked up from reference TRBV5-1 and TRBJ1-1): KAGVTQTPRYLIKTRGQQVTLSCSPISGHRSVSWYQQTPGQGLQFLFEYFSETQRNKGNFPGRFSGRQFSNSRSEMNVSTLELGDSALYLCASSPTGQPNTEAFFGQGTRLTVV.

This clone was recorded only once. This chain uses TRBV3-1 (or the pseudogene TRBV3-2) with TRBJ1-5, with 7 bases fitting TRBD1. Germline CDR1 and CDR2: LGHDT and YNNKEL (reference sequence). Trimming took 4 bases from V and 6 from J; bases not matched to a gene: 3. The CDR3 length is 13 residues. CDR3 nucleotides: TGTGCCAGCAGCCCACGGGACAGTCAGCCCCAGCATTTT. It is translated as CASSPRDSQPQHF.

V and J are TRBV9 and TRBJ2-5; D gene unclear. Trimming shortened V by 4 bases and J by 5 bases, and 12 bases separated the two germline ends. Germline CDR1 is SGDLS and CDR2 is YYNGEE. This CDR3 region has 13 residues. CDR3 DNA sequence: TGTGCCAGCAGCCCCCATCAAGAGGAGACCCAGTACTTC. It yields the protein CASSPHQEETQYF.

V and J are TRBV3-1 (or the pseudogene TRBV3-2) and TRBJ1-2; maybe TRBD1 (5 bases). Germline lookup yields CDR1 LGHDT and CDR2 YNNKEL (reference sequence). The CDR3 runs 12 residues. The V end was cut by 5 bases, the J end by 5 bases, with 9 bases between. The CDR3 DNA sequence: TGTGCCAGCAGCTCACGACAGTATGGCTACACCTTC. Translated: CASSSRQYGYTF.

The count of this clone is one. The chain combines TRBV3-1 (or the pseudogene TRBV3-2) with TRBJ2-7; 8 bases are a match to TRBD1. Germline values: CDR1 LGHDT, CDR2 YNNKEL (reference sequence). The V segment lost 5 bases and the J segment 5 bases; nucleotides outside the gene matches: 8. There are 14 residues in the CDR3. DNA for the CDR3: TGTGCCAGCAGCTCAAGTAACAGGGGGAACGAGCAGTACTTC. Residues: CASSSSNRGNEQYF.

V and J are TRBV5-1 and TRBJ2-2; 9 nucleotides match TRBD2. Losses at the gene ends were 4 bases for V and 6 bases for J; bases not matched to a gene: 10. The CDR3 sequence is 16 residues long. Germline CDR1 reads SGHRS; CDR2 reads YFSETQ. The CDR3 is CASSGLASGDAGELFF. CDR3 in DNA: TGCGCCAGCAGCGGCCTAGCTAGCGGGGACGCCGGGGAGCTGTTTTTT.

The chain joins TRBV7-8 to TRBJ1-1, with D perhaps TRBD1 (5 bases). CDR1 is SGHVS and CDR2 is FQNEAQ in the germline V gene. Trimming shortened V by 5 bases and J by 5 bases, and 21 bases separated the two germline ends. This CDR3 has 16 residues. The CDR3 DNA follows: TGTGCCAGCAGCGCCACTACCAGGGAATACGGTACTGAAGCTTTCTTT. This encodes CASSATTREYGTEAFF.